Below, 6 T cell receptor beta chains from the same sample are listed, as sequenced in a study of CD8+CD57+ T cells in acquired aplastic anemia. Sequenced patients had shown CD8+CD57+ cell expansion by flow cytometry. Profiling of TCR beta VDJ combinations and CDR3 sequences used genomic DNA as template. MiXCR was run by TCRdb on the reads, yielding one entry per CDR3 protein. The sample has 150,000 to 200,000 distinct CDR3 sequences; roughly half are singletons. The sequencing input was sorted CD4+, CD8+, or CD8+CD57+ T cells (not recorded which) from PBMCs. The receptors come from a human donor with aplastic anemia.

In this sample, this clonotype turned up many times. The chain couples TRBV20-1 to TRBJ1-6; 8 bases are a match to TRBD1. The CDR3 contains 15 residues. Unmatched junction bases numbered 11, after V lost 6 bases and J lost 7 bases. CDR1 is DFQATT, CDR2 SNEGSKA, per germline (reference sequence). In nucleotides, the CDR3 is TGCAGTGCCCTTCAGGGGGCTCTTTCGAATTCACCCCTCCACTTT. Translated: CSALQGALSNSPLHF.

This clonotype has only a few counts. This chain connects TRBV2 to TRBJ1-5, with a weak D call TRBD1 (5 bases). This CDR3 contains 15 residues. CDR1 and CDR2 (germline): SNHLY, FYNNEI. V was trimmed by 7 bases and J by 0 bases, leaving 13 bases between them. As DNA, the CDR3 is TGTGCCAGCATCAAGGACATCAATAGCAATCAGCCCCAGCATTTT. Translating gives CASIKDINSNQPQHF.

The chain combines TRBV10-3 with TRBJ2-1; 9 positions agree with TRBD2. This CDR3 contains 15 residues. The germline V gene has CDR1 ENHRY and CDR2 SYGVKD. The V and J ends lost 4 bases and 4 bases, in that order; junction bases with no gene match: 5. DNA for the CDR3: TGTGCCATCAGTGCGCTAGCGGGGAGTTACAATGAGCAGTTCTTC. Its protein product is CAISALAGSYNEQFF.

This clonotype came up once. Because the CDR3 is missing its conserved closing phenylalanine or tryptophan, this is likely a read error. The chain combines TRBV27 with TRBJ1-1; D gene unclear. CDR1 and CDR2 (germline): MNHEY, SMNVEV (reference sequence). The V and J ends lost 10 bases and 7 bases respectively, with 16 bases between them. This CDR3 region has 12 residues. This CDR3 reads CATRRQDSEAFS. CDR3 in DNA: TGTGCCACCAGAAGGCAGGATAGTGAAGCTTTCTCT.

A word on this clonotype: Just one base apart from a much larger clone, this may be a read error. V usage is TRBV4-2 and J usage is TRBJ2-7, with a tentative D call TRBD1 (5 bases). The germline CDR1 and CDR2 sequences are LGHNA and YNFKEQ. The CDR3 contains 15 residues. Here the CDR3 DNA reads TGTGCCAGCGGCCAAGAGGTCGCAGGGACCTACGAGCAGTACTTC. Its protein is CASGQEVAGTYEQYF.

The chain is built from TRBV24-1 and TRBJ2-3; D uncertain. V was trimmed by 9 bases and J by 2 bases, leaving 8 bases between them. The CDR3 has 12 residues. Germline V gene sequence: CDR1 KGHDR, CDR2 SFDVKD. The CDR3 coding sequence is TGTGCCACCGAGGATGTCACAGATACGCAGTATTTT. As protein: CATEDVTDTQYF.